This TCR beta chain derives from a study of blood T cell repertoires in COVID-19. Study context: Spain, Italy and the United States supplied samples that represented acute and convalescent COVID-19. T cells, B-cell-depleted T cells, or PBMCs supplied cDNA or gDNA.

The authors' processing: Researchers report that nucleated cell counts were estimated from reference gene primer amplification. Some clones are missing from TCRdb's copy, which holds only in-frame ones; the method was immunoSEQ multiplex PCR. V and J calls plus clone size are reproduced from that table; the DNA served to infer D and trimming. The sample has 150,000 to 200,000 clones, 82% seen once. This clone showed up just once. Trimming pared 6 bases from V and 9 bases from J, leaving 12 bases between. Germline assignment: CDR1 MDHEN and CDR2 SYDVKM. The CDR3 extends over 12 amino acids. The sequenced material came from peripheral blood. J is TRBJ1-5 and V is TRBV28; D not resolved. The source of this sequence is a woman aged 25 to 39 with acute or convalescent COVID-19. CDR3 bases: TGTGCCAGCAGGCCCCAGCCGGGGCCCCAGCATTTT. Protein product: CASRPQPGPQHF.